This TCR beta chain was retrieved from a study of shared clonotypes between healthy human individuals. Profiled with immunoSEQ multiplex PCR; TCRdb holds only in-frame clones, not every one. The table shows 2 million or so clones, with approximately 95% occurring only once. The V end was cut by 5 bases, the J end by 0 bases, with 11 bases between. In germline, CDR1 is LNHDA, CDR2 SQIVND (reference sequence). This CDR3 region has 15 residues. Sequencing was done on a sample of naive CD4+ T cells sorted from blood. Subset noted: CD45RA+ positively selected. The chain employs TRBV19 and TRBJ1-5; D is possibly TRBD1 (5 bases). This clonotype was sampled from a man between 18 and 35 years old in good health. CDR3 nucleotide sequence: TGTGCCAGTAGTGTGACAGAAAATAGCAATCAGCCCCAGCATTTT. It codes for CASSVTENSNQPQHF. The variable domain in full, with the rest retrieved from reference TRBV19 and TRBJ1-5, is DGGITQSPKYLFRKEGQNVTLSCEQNLNHDAMYWYRQDPGQGLRLIYYSQIVNDFQKGDIAEGYSVSREKKESFPLTVTSAQKNPTAFYLCASSVTENSNQPQHFGDGTRLSIL.